This T cell receptor (beta chain) derives from a study of T cell responses to AZD1222 COVID-19 vaccine. In the case of this clone: The identical CDR3 is also encoded by other nucleotide sequences in the sample.

Data came from immunoSEQ multiplex PCR; TCRdb stores just in-frame clones and leaves some out. The table shows 15,000 to 20,000 clones, with roughly 79% occurring only once. Germline V CDR1 and CDR2: SGHNT, YYREEE (reference sequence). The length of the CDR3 is 14 residues. V lost 5 bases, J lost 8 bases, and 5 bases stayed unmatched. This sample comprised peripheral blood, obtained 28 days after the second AZD1222 dose. This TCR was sampled from an adult who received the AZD1222 COVID-19 vaccine. V is TRBV5-4 and J is TRBJ1-4; 11 bases match TRBD1. In DNA, the CDR3 is TGTGCCAGCAGTTCGGGACAGGGGGGGGAAAAACTGTTTTTT. Translation: CASSSGQGGEKLFF.